The entry that follows covers one T cell receptor beta chain sequence. Only in-frame clones appear in the TCRdb table, and some are missing; sequencing was by immunoSEQ multiplex PCR. The data show about 260,000 clones, roughly 93% seen once. These data belong to a study of T cell responses to AZD1222 COVID-19 vaccine. Study context: Combined were second doses at about 4 or about 12 weeks.

V trimming: 4 bases; J trimming: 5 bases; junction bases outside the gene matches: 10. Germline CDR1 KGHSH, CDR2 LQKENI. CDR3 length: 16 residues. This rearrangement joins TRBV18 to TRBJ2-7; TRBD1 matches at 11 bases. The TCR originated in an adult in good health. Sequencing was performed on peripheral blood, taken on day 0 of AZD1222 vaccination. Here the CDR3 reads CASSLNPGTGGHEQYF. CDR3 DNA sequence: TGTGCCAGCTCACTAAACCCCGGGACAGGGGGACACGAGCAGTACTTC.